This T cell receptor beta chain was profiled in a study of somatic mutations in cytotoxic T cells in rheumatoid arthritis. Whole-study context: T-cell populations stained with V beta antibodies were in some cases flow-sorted at nearly 100% purity, including V beta1+ cells that were sequenced for TCRB.

V lost 6 bases and J lost 8; bases outside the gene matches: 10. The length of the CDR3 is 14 residues. Per germline, CDR1 MDHEN and CDR2 SYDVKM. Assay used: immunoSEQ multiplex PCR; TCRdb lists only in-frame clones, some missing. The sample consists of over 9,000 clones, around three quarters of them appearing once. This sequence originates from a man aged 55 to 70 in good health. Material: CD8+ T cells sorted from blood. V gene TRBV28 combines with J gene TRBJ2-1, with TRBD1 identical over 7 bases. The CDR3 sequence is CASRGGYRGDEQFF. The CDR3 nucleotides are TGTGCCAGCAGAGGTGGGTACAGGGGCGATGAGCAGTTCTTC.